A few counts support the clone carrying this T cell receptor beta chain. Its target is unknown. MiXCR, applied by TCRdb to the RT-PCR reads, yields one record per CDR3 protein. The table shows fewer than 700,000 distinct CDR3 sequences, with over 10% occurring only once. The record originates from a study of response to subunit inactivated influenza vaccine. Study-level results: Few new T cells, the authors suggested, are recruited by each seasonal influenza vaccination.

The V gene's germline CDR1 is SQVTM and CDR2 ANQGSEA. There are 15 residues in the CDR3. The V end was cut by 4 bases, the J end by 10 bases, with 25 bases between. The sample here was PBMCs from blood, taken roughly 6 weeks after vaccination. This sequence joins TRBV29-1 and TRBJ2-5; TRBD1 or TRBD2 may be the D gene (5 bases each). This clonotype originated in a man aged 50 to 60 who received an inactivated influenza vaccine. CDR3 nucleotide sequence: TGCAGCGTTGCGACTTCCGGGACGCCGCTGGTGGGCCAGTACTTC. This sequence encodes CSVATSGTPLVGQYF.